These T cell receptor beta chains were read from a single sample in a study of read filtering for tumor transcriptome and immune sequencing. TCRdb fed the reads into MiXCR, producing one record per CDR3 protein. Of 100,000 to 150,000 distinct CDR3 sequences listed, roughly 13% are singletons. The sequencing sample was made of a population of CD138-negative cells sorted from bone marrow. All receptors come from a donor aged 40 or older with multiple myeloma. Each CDR3 is given with its conserved first and last residue. D genes are given only for firm matches. Part of the rows lack a size; the others show once, few, many or a class for expanded clones.

d_call: TRBD1
clone_size: many
v_call: TRBV29-1
j_call: TRBJ2-7
cdr3_nt: TGCAGCGCTAGGCGGGGGACAGGGGACGAGCAGTACTTC
cdr3_aa: CSARRGTGDEQYF

d_call: TRBD2
clone_size: .
v_call: TRBV7-9
j_call: TRBJ2-5
cdr3_nt: TGTGCCAGCAGCCCACGGACTAGCGTGGGTGAGACCCAGTACTTC
cdr3_aa: CASSPRTSVGETQYF

d_call: .
clone_size: many
v_call: TRBV9
j_call: TRBJ2-2
cdr3_nt: TGTGCCAGCAGCGTAGCTGAGGTGACCGGGGAGCTGTTTTTT
cdr3_aa: CASSVAEVTGELFF

d_call: .
clone_size: many
v_call: TRBV13
j_call: TRBJ1-5
cdr3_nt: TGTGCCAGCAGCTTAGGAAGGGTGAGCAATCAGCCCCAGCATTTT
cdr3_aa: CASSLGRVSNQPQHF

d_call: .
clone_size: many
v_call: TRBV5-1
j_call: TRBJ1-6
cdr3_nt: TGCGCCAGCAGCGTCGAAGAGAATTCACCCCTCCACTTT
cdr3_aa: CASSVEENSPLHF

d_call: .
clone_size: many
v_call: TRBV12-3/TRBV12-4
j_call: TRBJ1-5
cdr3_nt: TGTGCCAGCACCGGGCCGTATAGCAATCAGCCCCAGCATTTT
cdr3_aa: CASTGPYSNQPQHF

d_call: .
clone_size: many
v_call: TRBV7-9
j_call: TRBJ2-3
cdr3_nt: TGTGCCAGCAGCGTCAGCGGAGGGGAGACAGATACGCAGTATTTT
cdr3_aa: CASSVSGGETDTQYF

d_call: .
clone_size: many
v_call: TRBV19
j_call: TRBJ1-6
cdr3_nt: TGTGCCAGTAGTTTCGGGGGAGGCCTGGTTGCCCTCCACTTT
cdr3_aa: CASSFGGGLVALHF

d_call: .
clone_size: many
v_call: TRBV7-9
j_call: TRBJ2-1
cdr3_nt: TGTGCCAGCAGCTTAATCAATGAGCAGTTCTTC
cdr3_aa: CASSLINEQFF

d_call: .
clone_size: many
v_call: TRBV2
j_call: TRBJ2-1
cdr3_nt: TGTGCCAGCAGTGAAAATTGGGGAGACAATGAGCAGTTCTTC
cdr3_aa: CASSENWGDNEQFF

d_call: .
clone_size: many
v_call: TRBV6-2/TRBV6-3
j_call: TRBJ2-1
cdr3_nt: TGTGCCAGCAGTCCGGGACGGAAAGTCTACAATGAGCAGTTCTTC
cdr3_aa: CASSPGRKVYNEQFF

d_call: .
clone_size: many
v_call: TRBV6-1
j_call: TRBJ1-1
cdr3_nt: TGTGCCAGCACGAAGGGGATGGCTTTCTTT
cdr3_aa: CASTKGMAFF

d_call: .
clone_size: many
v_call: TRBV20-1
j_call: TRBJ2-2
cdr3_nt: TGCAGTGCTAGAGATCAGACAGGCGGGACCGGGGAGCTGTTTTTT
cdr3_aa: CSARDQTGGTGELFF

d_call: .
clone_size: many
v_call: TRBV6-5
j_call: TRBJ2-5
cdr3_nt: TGTGCCAGCAGTTACATGCCCTCTAGGGAGACCCAGTACTTC
cdr3_aa: CASSYMPSRETQYF

d_call: .
clone_size: many
v_call: TRBV29-1
j_call: TRBJ1-1
cdr3_nt: TGCAGCCTCCGCATGGGGCGCGACACTGAAGCTTTCTTT
cdr3_aa: CSLRMGRDTEAFF

d_call: TRBD2
clone_size: .
v_call: TRBV9
j_call: TRBJ2-1
cdr3_nt: TGTGCCAGCAGCGGAATTAGCGGGAGGCTCAATGAGCAGTTCTTC
cdr3_aa: CASSGISGRLNEQFF

d_call: .
clone_size: many
v_call: TRBV20-1
j_call: TRBJ2-3
cdr3_nt: TGCAGTGCTAGATATTTGGCTAGCGGCACAGATACGCAGTATTTT
cdr3_aa: CSARYLASGTDTQYF